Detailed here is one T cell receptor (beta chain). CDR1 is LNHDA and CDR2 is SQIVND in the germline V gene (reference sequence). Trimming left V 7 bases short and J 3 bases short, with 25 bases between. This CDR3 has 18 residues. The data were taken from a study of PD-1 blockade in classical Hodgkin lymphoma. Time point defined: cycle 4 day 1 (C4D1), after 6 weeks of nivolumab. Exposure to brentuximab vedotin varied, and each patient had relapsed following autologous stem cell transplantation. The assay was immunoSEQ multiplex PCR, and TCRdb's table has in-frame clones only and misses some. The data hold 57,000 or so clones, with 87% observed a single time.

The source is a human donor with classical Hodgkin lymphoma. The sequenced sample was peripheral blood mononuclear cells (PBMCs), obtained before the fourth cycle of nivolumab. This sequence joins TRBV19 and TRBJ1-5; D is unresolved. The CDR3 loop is CASTTIPPNRAVNQPQHF. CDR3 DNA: TGTGCCAGTACCACCATTCCGCCCAATAGGGCGGTCAATCAGCCCCAGCATTTT. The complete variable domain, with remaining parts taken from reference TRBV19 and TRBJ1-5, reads DGGITQSPKYLFRKEGQNVTLSCEQNLNHDAMYWYRQDPGQGLRLIYYSQIVNDFQKGDIAEGYSVSREKKESFPLTVTSAQKNPTAFYLCASTTIPPNRAVNQPQHFGDGTRLSIL.